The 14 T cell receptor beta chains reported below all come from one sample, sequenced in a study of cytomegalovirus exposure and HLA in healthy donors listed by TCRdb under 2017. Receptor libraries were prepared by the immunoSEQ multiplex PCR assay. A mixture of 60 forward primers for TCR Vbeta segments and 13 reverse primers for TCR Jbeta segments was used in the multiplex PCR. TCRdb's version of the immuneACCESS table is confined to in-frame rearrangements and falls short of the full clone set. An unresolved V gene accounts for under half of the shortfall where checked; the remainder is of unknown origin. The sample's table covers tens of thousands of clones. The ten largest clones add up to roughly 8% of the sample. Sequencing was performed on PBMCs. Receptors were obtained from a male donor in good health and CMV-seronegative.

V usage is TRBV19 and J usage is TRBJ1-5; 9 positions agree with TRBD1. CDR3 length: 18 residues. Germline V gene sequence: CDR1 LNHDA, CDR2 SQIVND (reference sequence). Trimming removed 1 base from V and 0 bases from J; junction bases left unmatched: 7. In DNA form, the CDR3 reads TGTGCCAGTAGTATAGGGGGCTTACAGGGGGCTAGCAATCAGCCCCAGCATTTT. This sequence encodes CASSIGGLQGASNQPQHF.

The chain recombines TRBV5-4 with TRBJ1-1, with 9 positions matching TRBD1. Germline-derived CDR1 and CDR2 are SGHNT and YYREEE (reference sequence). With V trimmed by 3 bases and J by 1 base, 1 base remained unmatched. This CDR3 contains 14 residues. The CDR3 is CASSWDRENTEAFF. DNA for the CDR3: TGTGCCAGCAGCTGGGACAGGGAGAACACTGAAGCTTTCTTT.

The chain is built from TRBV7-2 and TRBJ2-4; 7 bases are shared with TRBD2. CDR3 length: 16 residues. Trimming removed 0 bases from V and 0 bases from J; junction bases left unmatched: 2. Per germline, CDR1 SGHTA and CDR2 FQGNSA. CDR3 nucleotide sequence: TGTGCCAGCAGCTTAGCGGGGGGGTTAGCCAAAAACATTCAGTACTTC. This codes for CASSLAGGLAKNIQYF.

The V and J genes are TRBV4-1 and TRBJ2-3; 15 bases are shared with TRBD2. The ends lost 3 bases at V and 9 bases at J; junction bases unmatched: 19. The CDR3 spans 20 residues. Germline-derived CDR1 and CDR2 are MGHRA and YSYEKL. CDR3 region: CASSHGGTSGRSGLWGTQYF. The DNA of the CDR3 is TGCGCCAGCAGCCATGGGGGGACTAGCGGGAGGTCCGGCCTTTGGGGCACGCAGTATTTT.

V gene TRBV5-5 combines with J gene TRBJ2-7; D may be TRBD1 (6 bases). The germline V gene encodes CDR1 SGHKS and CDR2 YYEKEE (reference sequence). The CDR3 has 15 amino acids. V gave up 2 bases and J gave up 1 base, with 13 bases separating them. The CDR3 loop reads CASSLSGARSYEQYF. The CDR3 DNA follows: TGTGCCAGCAGCTTATCAGGGGCGCGTTCCTACGAGCAGTACTTC.

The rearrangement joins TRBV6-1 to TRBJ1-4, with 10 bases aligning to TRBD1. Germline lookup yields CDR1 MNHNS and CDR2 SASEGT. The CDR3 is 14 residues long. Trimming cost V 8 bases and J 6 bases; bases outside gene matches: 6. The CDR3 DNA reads TGTGCCAGCCTAAGGACAGGGGGGGATGAAAAACTGTTTTTT. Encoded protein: CASLRTGGDEKLFF.

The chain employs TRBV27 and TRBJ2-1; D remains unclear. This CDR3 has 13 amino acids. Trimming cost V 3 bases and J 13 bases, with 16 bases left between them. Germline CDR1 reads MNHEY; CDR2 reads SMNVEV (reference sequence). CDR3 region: CASSLAGAPFQFF. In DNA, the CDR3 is TGTGCCAGCAGTTTGGCTGGAGCGCCTTTCCAGTTCTTC.

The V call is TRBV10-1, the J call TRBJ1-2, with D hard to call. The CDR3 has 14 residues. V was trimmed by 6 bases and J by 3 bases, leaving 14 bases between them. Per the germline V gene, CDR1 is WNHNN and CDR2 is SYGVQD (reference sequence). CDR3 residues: CASSPGREDYGYTF. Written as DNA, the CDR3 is TGCGCCAGCAGCCCCGGTCGGGAGGACTATGGCTACACCTTC.

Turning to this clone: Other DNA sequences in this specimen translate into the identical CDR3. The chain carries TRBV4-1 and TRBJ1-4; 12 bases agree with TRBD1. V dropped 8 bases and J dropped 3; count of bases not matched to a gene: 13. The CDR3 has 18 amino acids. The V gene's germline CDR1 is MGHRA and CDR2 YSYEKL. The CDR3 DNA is TGCGCCAGCCGCGTTTCGGGGGACAGGGGGCGAGCTAATGAAAAACTGTTTTTT. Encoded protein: CASRVSGDRGRANEKLFF.

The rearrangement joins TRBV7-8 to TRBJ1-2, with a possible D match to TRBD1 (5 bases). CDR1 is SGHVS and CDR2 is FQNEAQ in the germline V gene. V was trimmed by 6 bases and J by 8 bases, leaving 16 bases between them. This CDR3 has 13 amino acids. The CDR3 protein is CASRPRVEGGYTF. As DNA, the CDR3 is TGTGCCAGCAGGCCCAGGGTGGAGGGCGGCTACACCTTC.

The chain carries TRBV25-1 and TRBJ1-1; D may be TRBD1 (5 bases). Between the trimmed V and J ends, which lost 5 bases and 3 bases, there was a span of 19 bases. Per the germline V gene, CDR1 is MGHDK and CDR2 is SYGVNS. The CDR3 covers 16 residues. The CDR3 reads CASSRVVWGEDTEAFF. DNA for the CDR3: TGTGCCAGCAGTCGGGTGGTGTGGGGGGAGGACACTGAAGCTTTCTTT.

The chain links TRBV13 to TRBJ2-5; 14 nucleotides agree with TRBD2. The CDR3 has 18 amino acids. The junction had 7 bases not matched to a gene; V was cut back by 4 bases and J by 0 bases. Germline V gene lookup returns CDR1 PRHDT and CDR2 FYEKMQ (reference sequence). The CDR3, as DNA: TGTGCCAGCAGCTCACGCCGGACTAGCGGGGGGTACCAAGAGACCCAGTACTTC. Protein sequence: CASSSRRTSGGYQETQYF.

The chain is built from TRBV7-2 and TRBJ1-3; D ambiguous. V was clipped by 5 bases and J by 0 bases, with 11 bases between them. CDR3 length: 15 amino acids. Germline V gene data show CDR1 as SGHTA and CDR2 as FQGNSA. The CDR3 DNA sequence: TGTGCCAGCAGCCGTGGCCCATCCTCTGGAAACACCATATATTTT. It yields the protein CASSRGPSSGNTIYF.

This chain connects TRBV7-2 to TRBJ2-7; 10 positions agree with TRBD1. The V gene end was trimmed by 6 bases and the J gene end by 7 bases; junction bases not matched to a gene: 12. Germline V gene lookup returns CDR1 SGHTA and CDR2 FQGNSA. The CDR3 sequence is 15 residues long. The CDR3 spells CASRPGTGVSSEQYF. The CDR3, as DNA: TGTGCCAGCAGACCGGGGACAGGGGTTTCTAGTGAGCAGTACTTC. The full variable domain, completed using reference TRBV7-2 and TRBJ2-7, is GAGVSQSPSNKVTEKGKDVELRCDPISGHTALYWYRQSLGQGLEFLIYFQGNSAPDKSGLPSDRFSAERTGGSVSTLTIQRTQQEDSAVYLCASRPGTGVSSEQYFGPGTRLTVT.